The rows below give T cell receptor beta chains drawn from one sample of a study of blood T cell repertoires in COVID-19. Produced via immunoSEQ multiplex PCR; TCRdb's table is partial and in-frame only. The sample carries 75,000 or so clones, approximately 88% recorded once. Sequencing was carried out using peripheral blood. The source is an elderly woman with active or convalescent COVID-19. CDR3s include the opening cysteine and the closing phenylalanine or tryptophan. The D gene is left open where the match is weak. Size is stated for part of the rows, as once, few or many counts, or as a class when the clone is expanded.

D gene,clone size,V gene,J gene,CDR3 protein,CDR3 DNA
TRBD1,NA,TRBV6-1,TRBJ1-5,CASSETPGQGRHHF,TGTGCCAGCAGTGAAACTCCCGGACAGGGCCGCCATCATTTT
TRBD1,NA,TRBV6-2/TRBV6-3,TRBJ2-5,CASSSALTGGQETQYF,TGTGCCAGCAGTTCCGCCCTCACAGGGGGCCAAGAGACCCAGTACTTC
TRBD2,NA,TRBV4-3,TRBJ2-1,CASSRTSGGNGEQFF,TGCGCCAGCAGCCGTACTAGCGGGGGTAATGGGGAGCAGTTCTTC
TRBD1,NA,TRBV5-1,TRBJ1-1,CASSLWGDRVFNTEAFF,TGCGCCAGCAGCTTGTGGGGGGACAGGGTCTTTAACACTGAAGCTTTCTTT
TRBD1,NA,TRBV3-1/TRBV3-2,TRBJ2-3,CASSLQGVTQYF,TGTGCCAGCAGCCTTCAGGGGGTCACGCAGTATTTT
NA,NA,TRBV5-1,TRBJ2-7,CASSVQVQGGEQYF,TGCGCCAGCAGCGTCCAGGTACAGGGCGGCGAGCAGTACTTC
TRBD2,NA,TRBV5-1,TRBJ2-3,CASSLDSGGPGNTQYF,TGCGCCAGCAGCTTGGATAGCGGGGGGCCGGGGAATACGCAGTATTTT
TRBD1,few,TRBV5-5,TRBJ2-1,CASSPRGQGANEQFF,TGTGCCAGCAGCCCGCGGGGACAGGGGGCAAATGAGCAGTTCTTC
NA,NA,TRBV18,TRBJ2-7,CASSPDGAVQYF,TGTGCCAGCTCACCAGACGGCGCGGTGCAGTACTTC
NA,NA,TRBV5-1,TRBJ2-7,CASSLTGISYEQYF,TGCGCCAGCAGCTTGACAGGGATTTCCTACGAGCAGTACTTC
NA,few,TRBV12-3/TRBV12-4,TRBJ1-5,CASSLSGWQPQHF,TGTGCCAGCAGTTTATCAGGGTGGCAGCCCCAGCATTTT
TRBD1,NA,TRBV6-5,TRBJ1-4,CASSYSQGLFEKLFF,TGTGCCAGCAGTTACTCACAGGGGCTGTTCGAAAAACTGTTTTTT
TRBD2,NA,TRBV11-2,TRBJ2-7,CASSKRGNGEEQYF,TGTGCCAGCAGTAAGCGGGGGAACGGGGAGGAGCAGTACTTC
NA,NA,TRBV6-7,TRBJ1-4,CASKPPTERSSRNEKLFF,TGTGCCAGCAAACCCCCTACAGAGCGGTCAAGTAGGAATGAAAAACTGTTTTTT